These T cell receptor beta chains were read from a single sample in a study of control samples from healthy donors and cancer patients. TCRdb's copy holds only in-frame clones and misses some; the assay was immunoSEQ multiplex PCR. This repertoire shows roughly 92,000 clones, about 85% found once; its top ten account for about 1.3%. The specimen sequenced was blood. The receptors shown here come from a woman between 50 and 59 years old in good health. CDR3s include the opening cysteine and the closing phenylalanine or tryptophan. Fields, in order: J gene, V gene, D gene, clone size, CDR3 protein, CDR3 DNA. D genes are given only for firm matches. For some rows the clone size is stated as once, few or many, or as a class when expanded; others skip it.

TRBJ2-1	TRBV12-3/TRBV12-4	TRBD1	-	CASSWDRDNEQFF	TGTGCCAGCAGTTGGGACAGGGACAATGAGCAGTTCTTC
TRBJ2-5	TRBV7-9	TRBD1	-	CASSFRPGTAQETQYF	TGTGCCAGCAGTTTCCGCCCAGGGACAGCCCAAGAGACCCAGTACTTC
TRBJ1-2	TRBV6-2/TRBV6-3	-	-	CASSSSRERYGYTF	TGTGCCAGCAGTTCCTCCCGGGAGCGCTATGGCTACACCTTC
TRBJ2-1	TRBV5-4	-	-	CASSAAGRINTEQFF	TGTGCCAGCAGCGCTGCAGGGAGGATCAACACTGAGCAGTTCTTC
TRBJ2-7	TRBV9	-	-	CASSVESGSYEQYF	TGTGCCAGCAGCGTAGAGTCAGGTAGCTACGAGCAGTACTTC
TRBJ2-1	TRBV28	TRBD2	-	CASRTGAPTSGSTYNEQFF	TGTGCCAGCAGAACAGGGGCCCCGACTAGCGGGAGTACCTACAATGAGCAGTTCTTC
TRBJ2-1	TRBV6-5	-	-	CASSWGPNPNNEQFF	TGTGCCAGCAGTTGGGGACCGAATCCTAACAATGAGCAGTTCTTC
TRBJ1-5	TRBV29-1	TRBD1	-	CSAILTGGFDQPQHF	TGCAGCGCGATACTAACAGGGGGTTTTGATCAGCCCCAGCATTTT
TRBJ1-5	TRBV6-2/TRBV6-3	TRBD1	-	CASSGGRQGRNQPQHF	TGTGCCAGCAGTGGGGGGAGACAGGGGAGGAATCAGCCCCAGCATTTT
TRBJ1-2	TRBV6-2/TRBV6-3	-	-	CASSYAPGVGGYTF	TGTGCCAGCAGTTACGCCCCAGGGGTAGGTGGCTACACCTTC
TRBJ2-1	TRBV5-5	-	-	CASSLEWDSEQFF	TGTGCCAGCAGCTTGGAGTGGGACTCTGAGCAGTTCTTC
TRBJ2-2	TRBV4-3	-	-	CASSQRNTGELFF	TGCGCCAGCAGCCAACGGAACACCGGGGAGCTGTTTTTT
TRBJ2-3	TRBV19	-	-	CASSRGGVGTDTQYF	TGTGCCAGTAGTAGGGGGGGCGTTGGGACAGATACGCAGTATTTT
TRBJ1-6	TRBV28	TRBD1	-	CASSRYRDRKNSPLHF	TGTGCCAGCAGTAGGTACCGGGACAGAAAAAATTCACCCCTCCACTTT
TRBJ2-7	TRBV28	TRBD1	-	CASLTGVPYEQYF	TGTGCCAGCCTTACAGGGGTCCCTTACGAGCAGTACTTC
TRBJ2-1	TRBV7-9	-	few	CASSSQGGGRIDEQFF	TGTGCCAGCAGCTCACAAGGAGGGGGGCGTATCGATGAGCAGTTCTTC
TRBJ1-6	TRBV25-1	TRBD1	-	CASRGGQGSPNYNSPLHF	TGTGCCAGCAGGGGAGGACAGGGAAGCCCTAACTATAATTCACCCCTCCACTTT
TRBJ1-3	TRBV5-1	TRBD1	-	CASSLESLTGPGNTIYF	TGCGCCAGCAGCTTGGAATCACTGACAGGGCCCGGAAACACCATATATTTT
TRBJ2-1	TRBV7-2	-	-	CASSLVRGAAYNEQFF	TGTGCCAGCAGCTTAGTAAGGGGTGCGGCCTACAATGAGCAGTTCTTC
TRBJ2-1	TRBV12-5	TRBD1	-	CASGLVAGQGNEQFF	TGTGCTAGTGGTTTGGTAGCGGGACAGGGCAATGAGCAGTTCTTC
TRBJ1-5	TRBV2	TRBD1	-	CASRGDSEWGPPQHF	TGTGCCAGCAGGGGGGACAGCGAATGGGGTCCGCCCCAGCATTTT
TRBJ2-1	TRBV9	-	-	CASSPALPGIDNEQFF	TGTGCCAGCTCCCCTGCCCTGCCGGGGATCGACAATGAGCAGTTCTTC
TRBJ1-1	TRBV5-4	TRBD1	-	CASSFTGGAMYGTEAFF	TGTGCCAGCAGCTTTACAGGGGGCGCGATGTATGGCACTGAAGCTTTCTTT
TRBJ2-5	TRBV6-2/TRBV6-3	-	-	CASSYSARQETQYF	TGTGCCAGCAGTTACTCGGCAAGACAAGAGACCCAGTACTTC
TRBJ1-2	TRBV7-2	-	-	CASSLEGRGVGGYTF	TGTGCCAGCAGCTTAGAGGGCAGGGGAGTCGGGGGCTACACCTTC
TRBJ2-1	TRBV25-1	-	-	CASSTLHYNEQFF	TGTGCCAGCAGTACACTTCATTACAATGAGCAGTTCTTC
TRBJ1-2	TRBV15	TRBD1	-	CATSRDRGHGYGYTF	TGTGCCACCAGCAGAGACAGGGGGCATGGCTATGGCTACACCTTC
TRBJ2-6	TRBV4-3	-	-	CASSQDSHSGANVLTF	TGCGCCAGCAGCCAAGATTCACACTCTGGGGCCAACGTCCTGACTTTC
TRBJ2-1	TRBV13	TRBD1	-	CASPGGTGDNEQFF	TGTGCCAGCCCGGGGGGGACAGGGGACAATGAGCAGTTCTTC
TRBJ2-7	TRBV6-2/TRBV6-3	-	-	CASSYELLGLSYEQYF	TGTGCCAGCAGTTACGAATTACTGGGCCTCTCCTACGAGCAGTACTTC
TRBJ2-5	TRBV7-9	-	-	CASSDSVKSQYF	TGTGCCAGCAGCGATAGCGTTAAGTCCCAGTACTTC
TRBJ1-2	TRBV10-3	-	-	CAISESGSRYGYTF	TGTGCCATCAGTGAGTCCGGGAGCCGCTATGGCTACACCTTC
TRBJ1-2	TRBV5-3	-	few	CARRTTQRGDGYTF	TGTGCCAGAAGGACAACCCAACGCGGGGATGGCTACACCTTC
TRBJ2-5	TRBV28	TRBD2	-	CAIGLAGVRTQYF	TGTGCCATCGGACTAGCGGGAGTTAGGACCCAGTACTTC
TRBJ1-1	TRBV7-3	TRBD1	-	CASSLSGGQGVLF	TGTGCCAGCAGCTTAAGTGGGGGACAGGGGGTTCTCTTT
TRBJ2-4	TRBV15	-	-	CATRSSLPSKYF	TGTGCCACCAGAAGCTCCCTACCAAGCAAGTACTTC
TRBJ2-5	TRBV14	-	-	CASSRVSSGQETQYF	TGTGCCAGCAGCCGCGTGTCATCGGGGCAAGAGACCCAGTACTTC